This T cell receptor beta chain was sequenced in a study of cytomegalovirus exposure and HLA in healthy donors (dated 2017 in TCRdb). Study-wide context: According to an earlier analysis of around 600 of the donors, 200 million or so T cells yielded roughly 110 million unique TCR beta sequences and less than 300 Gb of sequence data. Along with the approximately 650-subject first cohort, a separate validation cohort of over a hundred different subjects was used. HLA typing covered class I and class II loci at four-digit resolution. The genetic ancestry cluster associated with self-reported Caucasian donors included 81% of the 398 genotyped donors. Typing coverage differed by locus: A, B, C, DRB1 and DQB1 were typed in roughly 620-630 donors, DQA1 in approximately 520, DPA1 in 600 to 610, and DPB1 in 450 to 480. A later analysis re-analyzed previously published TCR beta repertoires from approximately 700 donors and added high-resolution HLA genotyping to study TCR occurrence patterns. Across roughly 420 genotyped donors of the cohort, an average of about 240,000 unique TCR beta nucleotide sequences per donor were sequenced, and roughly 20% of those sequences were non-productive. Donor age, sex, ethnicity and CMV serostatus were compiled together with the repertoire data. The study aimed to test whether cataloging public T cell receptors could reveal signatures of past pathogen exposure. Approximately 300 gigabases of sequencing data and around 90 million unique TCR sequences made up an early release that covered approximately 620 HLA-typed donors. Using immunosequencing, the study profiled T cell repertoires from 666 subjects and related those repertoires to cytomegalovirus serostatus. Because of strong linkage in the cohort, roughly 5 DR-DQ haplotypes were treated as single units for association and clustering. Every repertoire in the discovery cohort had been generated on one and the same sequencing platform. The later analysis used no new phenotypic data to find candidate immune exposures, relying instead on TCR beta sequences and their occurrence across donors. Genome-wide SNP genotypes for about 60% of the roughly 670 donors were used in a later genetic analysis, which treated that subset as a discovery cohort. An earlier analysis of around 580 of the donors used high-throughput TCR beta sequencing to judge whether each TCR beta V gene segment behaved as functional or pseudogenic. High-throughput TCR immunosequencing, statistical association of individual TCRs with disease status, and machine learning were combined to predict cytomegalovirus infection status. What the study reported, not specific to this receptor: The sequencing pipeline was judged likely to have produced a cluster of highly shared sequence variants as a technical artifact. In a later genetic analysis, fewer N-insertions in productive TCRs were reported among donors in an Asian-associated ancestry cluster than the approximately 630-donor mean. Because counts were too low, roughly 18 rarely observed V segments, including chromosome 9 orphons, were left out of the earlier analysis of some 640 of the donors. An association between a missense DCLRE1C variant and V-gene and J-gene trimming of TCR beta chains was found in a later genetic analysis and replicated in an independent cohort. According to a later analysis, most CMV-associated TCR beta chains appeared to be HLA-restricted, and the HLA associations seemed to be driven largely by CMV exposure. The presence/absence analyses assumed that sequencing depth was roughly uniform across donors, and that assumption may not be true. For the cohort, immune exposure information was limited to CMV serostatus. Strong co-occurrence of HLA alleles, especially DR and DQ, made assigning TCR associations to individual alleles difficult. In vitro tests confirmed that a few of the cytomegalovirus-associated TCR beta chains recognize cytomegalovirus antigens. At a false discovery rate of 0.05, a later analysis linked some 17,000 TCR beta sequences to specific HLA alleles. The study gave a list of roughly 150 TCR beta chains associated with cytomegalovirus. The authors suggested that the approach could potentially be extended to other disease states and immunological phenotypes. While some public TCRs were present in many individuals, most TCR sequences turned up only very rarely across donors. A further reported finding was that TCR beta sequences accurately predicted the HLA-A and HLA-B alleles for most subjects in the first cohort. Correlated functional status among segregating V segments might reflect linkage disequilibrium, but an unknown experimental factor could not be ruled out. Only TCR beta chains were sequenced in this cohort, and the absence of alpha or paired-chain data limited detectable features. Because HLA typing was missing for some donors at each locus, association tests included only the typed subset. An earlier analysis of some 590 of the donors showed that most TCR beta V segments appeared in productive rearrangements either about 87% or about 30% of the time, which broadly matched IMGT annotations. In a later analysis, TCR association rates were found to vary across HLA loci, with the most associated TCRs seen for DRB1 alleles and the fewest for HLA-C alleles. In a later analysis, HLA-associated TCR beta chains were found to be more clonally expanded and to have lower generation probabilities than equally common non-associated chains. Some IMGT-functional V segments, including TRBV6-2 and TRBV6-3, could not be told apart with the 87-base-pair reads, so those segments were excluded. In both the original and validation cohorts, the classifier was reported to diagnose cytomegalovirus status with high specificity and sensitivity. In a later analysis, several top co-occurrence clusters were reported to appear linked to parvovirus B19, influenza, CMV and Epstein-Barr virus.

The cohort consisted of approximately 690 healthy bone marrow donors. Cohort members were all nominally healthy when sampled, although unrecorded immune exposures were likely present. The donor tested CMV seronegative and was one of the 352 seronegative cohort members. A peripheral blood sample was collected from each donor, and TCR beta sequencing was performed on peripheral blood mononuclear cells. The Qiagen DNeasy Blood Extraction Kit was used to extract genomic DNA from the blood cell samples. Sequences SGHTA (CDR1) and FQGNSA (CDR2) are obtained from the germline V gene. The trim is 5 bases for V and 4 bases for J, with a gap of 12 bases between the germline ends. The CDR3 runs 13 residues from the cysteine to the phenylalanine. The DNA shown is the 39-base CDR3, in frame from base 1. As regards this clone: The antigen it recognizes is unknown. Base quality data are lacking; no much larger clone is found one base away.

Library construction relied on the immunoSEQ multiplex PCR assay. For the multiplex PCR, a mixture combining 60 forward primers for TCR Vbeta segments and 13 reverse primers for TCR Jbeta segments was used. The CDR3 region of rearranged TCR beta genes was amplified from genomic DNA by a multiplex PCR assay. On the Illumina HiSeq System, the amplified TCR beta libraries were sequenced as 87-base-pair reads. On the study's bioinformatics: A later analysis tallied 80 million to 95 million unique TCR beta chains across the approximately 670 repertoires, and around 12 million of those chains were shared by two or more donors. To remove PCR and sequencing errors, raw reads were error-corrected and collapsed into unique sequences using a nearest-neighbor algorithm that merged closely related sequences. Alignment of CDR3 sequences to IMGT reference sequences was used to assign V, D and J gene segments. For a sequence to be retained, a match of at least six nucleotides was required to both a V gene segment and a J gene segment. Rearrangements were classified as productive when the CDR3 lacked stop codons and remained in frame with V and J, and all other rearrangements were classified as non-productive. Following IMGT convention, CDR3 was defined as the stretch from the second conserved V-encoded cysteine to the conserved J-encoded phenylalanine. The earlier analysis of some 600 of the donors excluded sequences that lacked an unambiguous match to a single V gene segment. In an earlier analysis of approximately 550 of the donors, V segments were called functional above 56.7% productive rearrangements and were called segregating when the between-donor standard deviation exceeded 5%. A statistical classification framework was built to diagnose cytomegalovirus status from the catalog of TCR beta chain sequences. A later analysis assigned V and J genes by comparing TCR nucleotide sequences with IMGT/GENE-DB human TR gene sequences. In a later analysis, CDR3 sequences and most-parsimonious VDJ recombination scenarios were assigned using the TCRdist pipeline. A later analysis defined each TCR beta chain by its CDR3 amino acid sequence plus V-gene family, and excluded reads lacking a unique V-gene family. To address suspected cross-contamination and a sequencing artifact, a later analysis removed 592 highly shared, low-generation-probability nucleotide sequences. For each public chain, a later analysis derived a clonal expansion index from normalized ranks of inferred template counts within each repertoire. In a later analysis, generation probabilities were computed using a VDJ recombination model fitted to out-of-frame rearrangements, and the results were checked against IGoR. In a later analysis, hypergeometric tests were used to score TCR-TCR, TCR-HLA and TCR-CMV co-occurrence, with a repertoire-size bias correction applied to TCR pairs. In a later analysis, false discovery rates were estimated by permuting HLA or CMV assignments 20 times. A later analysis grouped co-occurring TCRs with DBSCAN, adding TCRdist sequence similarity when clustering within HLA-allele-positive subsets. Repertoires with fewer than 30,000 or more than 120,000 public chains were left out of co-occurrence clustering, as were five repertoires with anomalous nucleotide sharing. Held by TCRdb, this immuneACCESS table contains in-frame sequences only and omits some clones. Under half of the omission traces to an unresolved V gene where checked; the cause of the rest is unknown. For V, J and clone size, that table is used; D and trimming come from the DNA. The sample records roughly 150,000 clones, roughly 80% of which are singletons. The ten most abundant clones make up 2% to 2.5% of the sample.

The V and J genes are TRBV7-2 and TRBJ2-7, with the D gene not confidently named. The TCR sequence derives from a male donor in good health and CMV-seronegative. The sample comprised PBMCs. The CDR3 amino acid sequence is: CASSRASEYEQYF. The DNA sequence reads TGTGCCAGCAGCCGCGCCAGCGAGTACGAGCAGTACTTC.